The next 21 T cell receptor beta chains were all read from a single sample in a study of OX40 agonist ivuxolimab in advanced cancers. Here immunoSEQ multiplex PCR was the method, and the copy in TCRdb shows in-frame clones only, minus some. The sample carries about 83,000 clones, roughly nine tenths recorded once. The sample was CD4+ or CD8+ T cells sorted from blood, taken in a trial of the OX40 agonist ivuxolimab. These receptors all stem from an adult with an advanced solid tumor such as melanoma, head and neck, liver or kidney cancer.

The CDR3 coding sequence is TGTGCCAGTAGTGCAAGGGGTCCTTTGGGTGGCTACACCTTC. Protein product: CASSARGPLGGYTF. The V and J genes are TRBV19 and TRBJ1-2; possible D gene TRBD1, 5 bases. Trimming removed 5 bases from V and 7 bases from J, with 17 bases in between. Germline CDR1 reads LNHDA; CDR2 reads SQIVND (reference sequence). CDR3 size: 14 residues.

On this clone: This may be a read error: a much more frequent sequence differs by one nucleotide. This chain links TRBV7-9 with TRBJ1-5; D is possibly TRBD1 (6 bases). This CDR3 comprises 15 residues. Germline V lookup: CDR1 SEHNR, CDR2 FQNEAQ (reference sequence). The germline V and J ends were trimmed by 2 bases and 5 bases, with 13 bases remaining between them. In DNA, the CDR3 is TGTGCCAGCAGCTTACCGGGGGCGGGGGATCAGCCCCAGCATTTT. It yields the protein CASSLPGAGDQPQHF.

The table lists this clone with a few counts. This rearrangement joins TRBV9 to TRBJ2-3, with TRBD2 as a possible D gene (7 bases). Germline V gene sequence: CDR1 SGDLS, CDR2 YYNGEE. This CDR3 is 16 amino acids long. V shed 4 bases and J shed 1 base, with 16 bases lying between them. The CDR3 here is CASSPFGGPGTDTQYF. CDR3 DNA: TGTGCCAGCAGCCCCTTCGGGGGGCCCGGCACAGATACGCAGTATTTT.

The chain has TRBV7-9 and TRBJ1-1; D is unclear. Germline V lookup: CDR1 SEHNR, CDR2 FQNEAQ (reference sequence). The CDR3 has 14 residues. Trimming left V 3 bases short and J 0 bases short, with 8 bases between. The CDR3 bases are TGTGCCAGCAGCTTGATCTCAATGAACACTGAAGCTTTCTTT. This translates into CASSLISMNTEAFF.

This clone occurred a few times. The rearrangement joins TRBV2 to TRBJ1-1, with unresolved D. Germline values: CDR1 SNHLY, CDR2 FYNNEI. The CDR3 has 13 amino acids. The V end was cut by 4 bases, the J end by 0 bases, with 6 bases between. CDR3 sequence: CASSVLMNTEAFF. CDR3 in DNA: TGTGCCAGCAGTGTACTGATGAACACTGAAGCTTTCTTT.

The J gene is TRBJ1-2, the V gene TRBV6-9; D might be TRBD1 (6 bases). This CDR3 contains 14 residues. V was clipped by 5 bases and J by 4 bases, with 14 bases between them. The germline V gene encodes CDR1 MNHGY and CDR2 SVAAGI. This CDR3 reads CASSPPGAGYGYTF. DNA for the CDR3: TGTGCCAGCAGTCCTCCGGGGGCGGGCTATGGCTACACCTTC.

This clone has a handful of counts. The chain's CDR3 is CASSLMMTGDSPLHF. CDR3 coding DNA: TGTGCCAGCAGCTTAATGATGACAGGGGATTCACCCCTCCACTTT. V and J are TRBV7-2 and TRBJ1-6; 8 bases are a match to TRBD1. Per germline, CDR1 SGHTA and CDR2 FQGNSA. The CDR3 consists of 15 residues. V lost 2 bases to trimming and J lost 8 bases; unmatched junction nucleotides: 5.

The chain uses TRBV30 and TRBJ2-7; D gene unclear. V was trimmed by 1 base and J by 0 bases, leaving 4 bases between them. CDR1 is GTSNPN, CDR2 SVGIG, per germline (reference sequence). The CDR3 covers 12 residues. CDR3 coding DNA: TGTGCCTGGAGTGAGAGCTCCTACGAGCAGTACTTC. Amino acids: CAWSESSYEQYF.

The chain couples TRBV6-5 to TRBJ1-1; D unresolved. Germline V gene sequence: CDR1 MNHEY, CDR2 SVGAGI. This CDR3 spans 13 amino acids. The germline V and J ends were trimmed by 3 bases and 4 bases, with 9 bases remaining between them. The CDR3 nucleotides are TGTGCCAGCAGTTATATGGGCGGCACTGAAGCTTTCTTT. Translating it yields CASSYMGGTEAFF.

This clone was observed once. The chain recombines TRBV29-1 with TRBJ2-1; 9 bases agree with TRBD2. V shed 3 bases, J shed 0 bases, and the junction held 9 bases outside the gene matches. Germline loops: CDR1 SQVTM, CDR2 ANQGSEA. The CDR3 runs to 17 residues. CDR3 sequence (DNA): TGCAGCGTTGACGGGACTAGCCCGAAATACTCCTACAATGAGCAGTTCTTC. Protein sequence: CSVDGTSPKYSYNEQFF.

The chain carries TRBV6-4 and TRBJ2-1; the D is unclear. V was trimmed by 6 bases and J by 0 bases, leaving 12 bases between them. CDR3 length: 15 amino acids. Germline lookup yields CDR1 MRHNA and CDR2 SNTAGT. CDR3 sequence reads: CASREDPSSYNEQFF. Here the CDR3 DNA reads TGTGCCAGCAGAGAAGACCCGAGCTCCTACAATGAGCAGTTCTTC.

V is TRBV4-3 and J is TRBJ2-1; 10 nucleotides line up with TRBD2. Germline-derived CDR1 and CDR2 are LGHNA and YSLEER. This CDR3 has 17 amino acids. The V gene end was trimmed by 0 bases and the J gene end by 7 bases; junction bases not matched to a gene: 9. CDR3 region: CASSQDPWLAGVNEQFF. CDR3 DNA sequence: TGCGCCAGCAGCCAAGATCCATGGCTAGCGGGAGTAAATGAGCAGTTCTTC.

This chain connects TRBV28 to TRBJ1-6; 8 bases fit TRBD1. J was trimmed by 6 bases and V by 7 bases; bases with no gene match: 20. Germline loops: CDR1 MDHEN, CDR2 SYDVKM. The length of the CDR3 is 19 residues. The CDR3 loop is CASTSSGESGTGFNSPLHF. DNA for the CDR3: TGTGCCAGCACAAGTTCCGGAGAGTCCGGGACAGGATTTAATTCACCCCTCCACTTT. The full variable domain, its missing parts supplied by reference TRBV28 and TRBJ1-6, is DVKVTQSSRYLVKRTGEKVFLECVQDMDHENMFWYRQDPGLGLRLIYFSYDVKMKEKGDIPEGYSVSREKKERFSLILESASTNQTSMYLCASTSSGESGTGFNSPLHFGNGTRLTVT.

The chain recombines TRBV6-5 with TRBJ2-7; 7 positions match TRBD2. CDR3 length: 13 amino acids. After removal of 4 bases from V and 2 bases from J, the junction contained 2 bases not matched to a gene. CDR1 is MNHEY, CDR2 SVGAGI, per germline. The CDR3 DNA follows: TGTGCCAGCAGTTCGAGCGGGACCTACGAGCAGTACGTC. Protein: CASSSSGTYEQYV.

This chain uses TRBV13 with TRBJ2-1; D not resolved. The germline V gene encodes CDR1 PRHDT and CDR2 FYEKMQ (reference sequence). With 5 bases removed from V and 8 bases from J, the gap between germline ends came to 13 bases. This CDR3 has 13 residues. CDR3 nucleotide sequence: TGTGCCAGCAGCCCCGCCCTAGGACATGAGCAGTTCTTC. As protein: CASSPALGHEQFF. Supplemented by reference TRBV13 and TRBJ2-1, the full variable domain reads AAGVIQSPRHLIKEKRETATLKCYPIPRHDTVYWYQQGPGQDPQFLISFYEKMQSDKGSIPDRFSAQQFSDYHSELNMSSLELGDSALYFCASSPALGHEQFFGPGTRLTVL.

V usage is TRBV19 and J usage is TRBJ1-2; weak D call: TRBD1 (5 bases). The CDR3 is 16 residues long. The germline V gene encodes CDR1 LNHDA and CDR2 SQIVND (reference sequence). V was trimmed by 0 bases and J by 2 bases, leaving 13 bases between them. The CDR3 loop reads CASSIDHPTENYGYTF. CDR3 nucleotide sequence: TGTGCCAGTAGTATAGACCACCCGACAGAGAACTATGGCTACACCTTC.

The V and J genes are TRBV5-4 and TRBJ2-1, with D perhaps assigned TRBD1 or TRBD2 (5 bases each). The germline V and J ends were trimmed by 0 bases and 10 bases, with 11 bases remaining between them. CDR3 length: 13 residues. Germline V CDR1 and CDR2: SGHNT, YYREEE (reference sequence). CDR3 sequence: CASSLDSGQEQFF. CDR3 nucleotides: TGTGCCAGCAGCTTGGATTCGGGGCAGGAGCAGTTCTTC.

The rearrangement joins TRBV11-2 to TRBJ2-7; D gene unclear. The germline V gene encodes CDR1 SGHAT and CDR2 FQNNGV. Trimming stripped 5 bases from V and 3 bases from J, with 14 bases between. The CDR3 totals 14 residues. CDR3 loop: CASSPAYGSYEQYV. The CDR3 DNA is TGTGCCAGCAGCCCCGCCTACGGCAGCTACGAGCAGTACGTC.

This chain uses TRBV7-9 with TRBJ2-3; D perhaps matches TRBD2 (7 bases). The CDR3 is made up of 13 amino acids. Trimming pared 11 bases from V and 2 bases from J, leaving 14 bases between. Germline lookup yields CDR1 SEHNR and CDR2 FQNEAQ (reference sequence). The CDR3 spells CAPGGGDTDTQYF. CDR3 DNA sequence: TGTGCCCCGGGGGGCGGAGACACAGATACGCAGTATTTT.

The chain is built from TRBV9 and TRBJ2-1; D gene uncertain. From germline, CDR1 is SGDLS and CDR2 YYNGEE. The CDR3 has 13 residues. Trimming took off 4 bases at V and 0 bases at J, with 5 bases between the two ends. For the CDR3, the DNA is TGTGCCAGCAGCCCGAGCTCCTACAATGAGCAGTTCTTC. Amino acids: CASSPSSYNEQFF.

The chain uses TRBV15 and TRBJ2-5, with D perhaps matching TRBD1 (6 bases). Germline CDR1 LNHNV, CDR2 YYDKDF (reference sequence). The length of the CDR3 is 20 residues. V shed 5 bases and J shed 0 bases, with 28 bases lying between them. CDR3 nucleotides: TGTGCCACCAGCGGCCGGGACACCGGCCCATCCGCCCAATACCAAGAGACCCAGTACTTC. Its protein product is CATSGRDTGPSAQYQETQYF.